The T cell receptor beta chain described here comes from a study of control samples from healthy donors and cancer patients. This clone showed up just once. Trimming cost V 2 bases and J 2 bases; bases outside gene matches: 8. In germline, CDR1 is SNHLY, CDR2 FYNNEI. CDR3 length: 17 residues. The table came from immunoSEQ multiplex PCR; TCRdb's copy has only in-frame clones and leaves some out. Altogether 88,000 or so clones are present, approximately 94% being singletons, with the ten largest covering less than 6%. Sequencing input: blood. The V and J genes are TRBV2 and TRBJ2-3, with 9 bases that match TRBD2. This clonotype was obtained from a woman younger than 30 in good health. The CDR3 region has the DNA TGTGCCAGCAGTGAACAACCGGCTAGCGGGAACACAGATACGCAGTATTTT. Its protein is CASSEQPASGNTDTQYF.